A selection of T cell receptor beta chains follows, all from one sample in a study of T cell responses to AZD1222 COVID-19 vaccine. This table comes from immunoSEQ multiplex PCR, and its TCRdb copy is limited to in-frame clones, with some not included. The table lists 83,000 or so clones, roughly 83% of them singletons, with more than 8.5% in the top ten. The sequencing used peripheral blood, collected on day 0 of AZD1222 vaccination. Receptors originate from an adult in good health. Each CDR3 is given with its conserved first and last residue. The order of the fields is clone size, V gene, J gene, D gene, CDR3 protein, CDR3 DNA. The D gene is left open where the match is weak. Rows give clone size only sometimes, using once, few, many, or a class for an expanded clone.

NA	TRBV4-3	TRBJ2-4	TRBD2	CASSQVTSGTGNIQYF	TGCGCCAGCAGCCAAGTAACTAGCGGGACGGGAAACATTCAGTACTTC
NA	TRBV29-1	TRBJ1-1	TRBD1	CSVGGQGAVGTEAFF	TGCAGCGTGGGGGGACAGGGGGCCGTAGGGACTGAAGCTTTCTTT
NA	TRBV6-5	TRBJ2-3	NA	CASSYTGHFSTDTQYF	TGTGCCAGCAGTTACACAGGGCACTTTAGCACAGATACGCAGTATTTT
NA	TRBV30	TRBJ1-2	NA	CAWSPTGGHGYTF	TGTGCCTGGAGTCCCACGGGGGGCCATGGCTACACCTTC
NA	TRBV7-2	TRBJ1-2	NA	CASSSPGSNYGYTF	TGTGCCAGCAGCTCCCCGGGGTCTAACTATGGCTACACCTTC
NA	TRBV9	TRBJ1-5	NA	CASSPDLNQPQHF	TGTGCCAGCAGCCCCGACCTCAATCAGCCCCAGCATTTT
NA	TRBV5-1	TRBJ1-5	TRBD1	CASSFGGQGDQPQHF	TGCGCCAGCAGCTTTGGGGGACAGGGGGATCAGCCCCAGCATTTT
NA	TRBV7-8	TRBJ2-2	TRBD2	CASRIGTSRTGELFF	TGTGCCAGCAGAATCGGGACTAGCAGGACCGGGGAGCTGTTTTTT
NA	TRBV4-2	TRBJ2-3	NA	CASSQGLERGTDTQYF	TGTGCCAGCAGCCAAGGGCTTGAGAGGGGCACAGATACGCAGTATTTT
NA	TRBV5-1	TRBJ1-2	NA	CASSLAGGDPYGYTF	TGCGCCAGCAGCTTGGCCGGGGGGGACCCCTATGGCTACACCTTC
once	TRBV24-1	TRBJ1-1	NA	CATSGRGVQEQAFF	TGTGCCACCAGTGGTAGGGGTGTACAGGAACAGGCTTTCTTT
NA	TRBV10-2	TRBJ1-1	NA	CASSEPTVRNEAFF	TGCGCCAGCAGTGAGCCCACAGTGCGGAATGAAGCTTTCTTT
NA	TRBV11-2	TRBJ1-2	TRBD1	CASSLLSRGLDGYTF	TGTGCCAGCAGCTTGCTCTCCAGGGGGCTCGATGGCTACACCTTC
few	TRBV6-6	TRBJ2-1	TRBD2	CASREREEFNEQFF	TGTGCCAGCAGGGAGCGGGAGGAGTTCAATGAGCAGTTCTTC
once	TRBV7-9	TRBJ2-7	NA	CASSLERQPYEQYF	TGTGCCAGCAGCTTAGAACGACAGCCCTACGAGCAGTACTTC
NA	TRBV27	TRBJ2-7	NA	CASSLSPPYEQYF	TGTGCCAGCAGTTTATCCCCTCCCTACGAGCAGTACTTC
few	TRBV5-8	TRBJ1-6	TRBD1	CASSVDRGNSPLHF	TGTGCCAGCAGCGTGGACAGGGGCAATTCACCCCTCCACTTT
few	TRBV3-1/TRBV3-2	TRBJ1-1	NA	CASSQDWNTEAFF	TGTGCCAGCAGCCAAGACTGGAACACTGAAGCTTTCTTT
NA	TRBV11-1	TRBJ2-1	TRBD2	CASSPPGTKKNEQFF	TGTGCCAGCAGCCCTCCAGGGACTAAAAAGAATGAGCAGTTCTTC
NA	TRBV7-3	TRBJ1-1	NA	CASSPDGTEAFF	TGTGCCAGCAGTCCAGACGGTACTGAAGCTTTCTTT
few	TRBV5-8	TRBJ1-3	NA	CASSRKIYPPWPISGNTIYF	TGTGCCAGCAGTAGGAAAATCTACCCTCCCTGGCCGATCTCTGGAAACACCATATATTTT
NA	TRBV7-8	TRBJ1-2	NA	CASSLPRRGFDGYTF	TGTGCCAGCAGCCTCCCCCGCCGAGGCTTCGATGGCTACACCTTC
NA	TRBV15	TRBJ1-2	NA	CATSGHGTEANYGYTF	TGTGCCACCAGCGGACACGGGACGGAAGCTAACTATGGCTACACCTTC
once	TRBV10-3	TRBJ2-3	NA	CAIYGGGITDTQYF	TGTGCCATCTACGGGGGAGGAATCACAGATACGCAGTATTTT
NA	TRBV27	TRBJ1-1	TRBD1	CASSLAGTGGGGGTEAFF	TGTGCCAGCAGTTTAGCCGGGACAGGGGGAGGTGGGGGCACTGAAGCTTTCTTT
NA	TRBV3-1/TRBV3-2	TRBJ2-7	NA	CASSQDGLGGGAYEQYF	TGTGCCAGCAGCCAAGATGGGCTTGGGGGGGGCGCCTACGAGCAGTACTTC
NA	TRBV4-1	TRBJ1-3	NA	CASSQEGTNSGNTIYF	TGCGCCAGCAGCCAAGAAGGTACCAACTCTGGAAACACCATATATTTT
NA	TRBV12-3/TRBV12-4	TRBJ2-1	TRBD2	CASSRLAGGLQFF	TGTGCCAGCAGTAGACTAGCGGGGGGGCTTCAGTTCTTC
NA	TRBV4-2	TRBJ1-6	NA	CASSQDRGRSSPLHF	TGTGCCAGCAGCCAAGACCGCGGAAGAAGTTCACCCCTCCACTTT
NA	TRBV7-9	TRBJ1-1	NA	CASSFVASLFSEAFF	TGTGCCAGCAGCTTTGTGGCGTCCCTTTTTTCTGAAGCTTTCTTT
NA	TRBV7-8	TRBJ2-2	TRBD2	CASSSGSYTGELFF	TGTGCCAGCAGTAGCGGGAGTTACACCGGGGAGCTGTTTTTT
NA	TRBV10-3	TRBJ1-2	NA	CAIRQGVVGYTF	TGTGCCATCAGACAGGGAGTCGTTGGCTACACCTTC
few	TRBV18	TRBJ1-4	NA	CASSPLNQGEKLFF	TGTGCCAGCTCACCCTTAAACCAGGGAGAAAAACTGTTTTTT
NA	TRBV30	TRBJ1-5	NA	CAWSPGQWDQPQHF	TGTGCCTGGAGCCCCGGGCAGTGGGATCAGCCCCAGCATTTT
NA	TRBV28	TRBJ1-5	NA	CASSLGGRLDSNQPQHF	TGTGCCAGCAGTTTAGGGGGCAGGCTGGATAGCAATCAGCCCCAGCATTTT
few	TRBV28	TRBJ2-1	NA	CASSSWQGNNEQFF	TGTGCCAGCAGTTCTTGGCAGGGGAACAATGAGCAGTTCTTC
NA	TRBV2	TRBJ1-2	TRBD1	CASSGQGRNYGYTF	TGTGCCAGCAGTGGACAGGGGCGAAACTATGGCTACACCTTC
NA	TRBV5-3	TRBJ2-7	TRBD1	CARRSTGDGEQYF	TGTGCCAGAAGATCGACAGGGGACGGGGAGCAGTACTTC
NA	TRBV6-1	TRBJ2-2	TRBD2	CASSGGGSGLAGDTGELFF	TGTGCCAGCAGTGGGGGAGGGAGCGGACTAGCGGGAGACACCGGGGAGCTGTTTTTT
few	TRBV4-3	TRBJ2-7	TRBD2	CASSQDHGGDSYEQYF	TGCGCCAGCAGCCAAGATCACGGGGGGGACTCCTACGAGCAGTACTTC
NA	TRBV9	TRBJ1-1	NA	CASSVRVGTEAFF	TGTGCCAGCAGCGTACGGGTGGGCACTGAAGCTTTCTTT
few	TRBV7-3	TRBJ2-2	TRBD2	CASSLGFRGRATGELFF	TGTGCCAGCAGCTTAGGATTTCGCGGGAGGGCCACCGGGGAGCTGTTTTTT
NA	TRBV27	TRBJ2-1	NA	CASSLGTSSYNEQFF	TGTGCCAGCAGTTTGGGTACCTCCTCCTACAATGAGCAGTTCTTC
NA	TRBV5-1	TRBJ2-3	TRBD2	CASSSLAGAPSTDTQYF	TGCGCCAGCAGCTCATTAGCGGGAGCACCGAGCACAGATACGCAGTATTTT
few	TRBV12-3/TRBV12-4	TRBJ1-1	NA	CASSLAAEAFF	TGTGCCAGCAGTTTGGCCGCTGAAGCTTTCTTT